The 7 T cell receptor beta chains reported below all come from one sample, sequenced in a study of T cells in localized non-small cell lung cancer. Only in-frame clones appear in the TCRdb table, and some are missing; sequencing was by immunoSEQ multiplex PCR. The table has 72,000 or so clones, roughly 86% seen once. Sequenced here: peripheral blood, sampled before any cancer treatment. The receptors shown here come from a female donor over 55 with stage I lung adenocarcinoma.

The rearrangement joins TRBV5-1 to TRBJ2-7, with 11 bases matching TRBD2. The CDR3 spans 15 residues. V lost 3 bases to trimming and J lost 3 bases; unmatched junction nucleotides: 5. Germline V CDR1 and CDR2: SGHRS, YFSETQ. CDR3: CASSYRLAGNYEQYF. CDR3 DNA sequence: TGCGCCAGCAGCTACCGACTAGCGGGGAACTACGAGCAGTACTTC.

This chain uses TRBV11-2 with TRBJ2-1, with 8 bases identical to TRBD2. The junction had 2 bases not matched to a gene; V was cut back by 1 base and J by 3 bases. Germline V CDR1 and CDR2: SGHAT, FQNNGV. The CDR3 spans 15 residues. The CDR3 nucleotides are TGTGCCAGCAGCTTAGGAGCGGGGGACTACAATGAGCAGTTCTTC. This sequence encodes CASSLGAGDYNEQFF. The whole variable domain, filled in from reference TRBV11-2 and TRBJ2-1, reads EAGVAQSPRYKIIEKRQSVAFWCNPISGHATLYWYQQILGQGPKLLIQFQNNGVVDDSQLPKDRFSAERLKGVDSTLKIQPAKLEDSAVYLCASSLGAGDYNEQFFGPGTRLTVL.

This chain joins TRBV5-6 and TRBJ2-3; perhaps TRBD2 as D (5 bases). Germline V lookup: CDR1 SGHDT, CDR2 YYEEEE. This CDR3 spans 15 amino acids. The V end was cut by 2 bases, the J end by 2 bases, with 12 bases between. The CDR3, as DNA: TGTGCCAGCAGCTTTAAACTAGAGACCACAGATACGCAGTATTTT. This codes for CASSFKLETTDTQYF.

This clone was observed a handful of times. The rearrangement uses TRBV11-2 and TRBJ2-2; possible D gene TRBD2, 5 bases. Trimming stripped 4 bases from V and 3 bases from J, with 9 bases between. This CDR3 region has 14 residues. From germline, CDR1 is SGHAT and CDR2 FQNNGV. CDR3: CASSSTRHTGELFF. The CDR3 DNA is TGTGCCAGCAGCTCCACTAGGCACACCGGGGAGCTGTTTTTT.

This chain connects TRBV7-3 to TRBJ2-7; D gene uncertain. The CDR3 runs to 13 residues. V was pared by 5 bases and J by 5 bases, with 13 bases between. The germline V gene encodes CDR1 SGHTA and CDR2 FQGTGA. This CDR3 is CASSRAPTHEQYF. For the CDR3, the DNA is TGTGCCAGCAGCCGGGCCCCTACCCACGAGCAGTACTTC.

The J gene is TRBJ1-6, the V gene TRBV27; possible D gene TRBD1, 5 bases. Germline loops: CDR1 MNHEY, CDR2 SMNVEV (reference sequence). The CDR3 has 17 residues. V lost 2 bases and J 8 bases, leaving 19 bases between the germline ends. The CDR3 DNA reads as TGTGCCAGCAGTTTAGTAACAGCCCCGGGGGTGGATTCACCCCTCCACTTT. Residues: CASSLVTAPGVDSPLHF.

V usage is TRBV5-4 and J usage is TRBJ1-2; D is undetermined. The ends were cut back, 1 base at V and 4 bases at J, with 11 bases in the middle. CDR3 length: 14 residues. Germline CDR1 and CDR2: SGHNT and YYREEE (reference sequence). The CDR3 loop is CASSLYQQSYGYTF. In DNA form, the CDR3 reads TGTGCCAGCAGCTTGTACCAGCAATCCTATGGCTACACCTTC.